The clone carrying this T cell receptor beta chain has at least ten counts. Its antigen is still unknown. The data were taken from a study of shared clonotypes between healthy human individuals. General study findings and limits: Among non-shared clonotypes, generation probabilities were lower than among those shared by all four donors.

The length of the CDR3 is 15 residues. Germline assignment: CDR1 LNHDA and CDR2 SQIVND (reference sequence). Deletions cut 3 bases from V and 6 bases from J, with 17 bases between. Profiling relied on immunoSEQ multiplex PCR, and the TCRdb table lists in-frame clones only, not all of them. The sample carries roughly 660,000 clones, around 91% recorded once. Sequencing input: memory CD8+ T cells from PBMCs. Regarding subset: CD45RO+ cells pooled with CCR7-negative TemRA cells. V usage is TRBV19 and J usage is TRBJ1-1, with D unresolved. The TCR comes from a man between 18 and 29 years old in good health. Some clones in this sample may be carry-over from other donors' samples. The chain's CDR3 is CASSMVYGVSSEAFF. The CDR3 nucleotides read TGTGCCAGTAGTATGGTGTACGGGGTTAGCTCTGAAGCTTTCTTT.